These T cell receptor beta chains were read from a single sample in a study of T cell changes during pregnancy in multiple sclerosis. The method was immunoSEQ multiplex PCR; TCRdb's version includes in-frame clones alone and lacks a portion of them. The table has approximately 50,000 clones, around 90% seen once. The sample here was peripheral blood, taken in the third trimester of pregnancy. These receptors were obtained from a female donor in good health, enrolled as a control in a pregnancy study. CDR3s leave out the opening cysteine and the closing phenylalanine or tryptophan. Each record gives: CDR3 protein, J gene, D gene, clone size, V gene. A D gene is named only where the DNA matches it firmly. Clone size is not always given. Where it is, it says once, few, many or a class for expanded clones.

AWSGGWTGGSDSNQPQH TRBJ1-5 TRBD1 once TRBV30
ASSQASRATNEKLF TRBJ1-4 NA NA TRBV4-3
ASSLGGSSYNEQF TRBJ2-1 NA NA TRBV5-4
ASSSTSSYNEQF TRBJ2-1 NA NA TRBV27
ASSSQGRASGNTIY TRBJ1-3 NA NA TRBV19
ASSAGGHLNTEAF TRBJ1-1 NA once TRBV13
ASSLAAGGGFEQF TRBJ2-1 TRBD2 NA TRBV7-6
ASRGGTFANTGELF TRBJ2-2 NA NA TRBV5-8
ASSIGDRGYEQY TRBJ2-7 TRBD1 NA TRBV19
ASSSTRGEKLF TRBJ1-4 NA NA TRBV6-1
AISLTSGPYNEQF TRBJ2-1 TRBD2 NA TRBV10-3
ASSLTDSNYGYT TRBJ1-2 NA once TRBV7-6
ASSMVLAASTDTQY TRBJ2-3 TRBD2 NA TRBV19
ASSQDSGLGYT TRBJ1-2 NA NA TRBV4-3
ASSAAGTGSYEQY TRBJ2-7 NA once TRBV13
AWRPGTDTQY TRBJ2-3 NA NA TRBV30
ASSARGQGGSDTQY TRBJ2-3 TRBD1 NA TRBV25-1
ASSKGANYEQY TRBJ2-7 TRBD1 NA TRBV18
ASSPSETQY TRBJ2-5 NA NA TRBV6-6
ASNNQGQERVWQY TRBJ2-7 TRBD1 once TRBV5-6
ASSGTGIEQF TRBJ2-1 TRBD1 NA TRBV10-1
ASSLGYGDRRLNTEAF TRBJ1-1 TRBD1 few TRBV5-1
ASSILAGGTDTQY TRBJ2-3 TRBD2 once TRBV19
ALSAGANTEAF TRBJ1-1 NA NA TRBV6-6
ASARTNTGELF TRBJ2-2 NA NA TRBV2
ATSRVPTGPRGYT TRBJ1-2 TRBD1 NA TRBV15
ASSLSGPDTQY TRBJ2-3 NA NA TRBV5-6
ASSQDLSTDTQY TRBJ2-3 NA NA TRBV4-1
ASKGQSTDTQY TRBJ2-3 TRBD1 NA TRBV6-4
AISSYGTGGHEQF TRBJ2-1 TRBD1 once TRBV10-3